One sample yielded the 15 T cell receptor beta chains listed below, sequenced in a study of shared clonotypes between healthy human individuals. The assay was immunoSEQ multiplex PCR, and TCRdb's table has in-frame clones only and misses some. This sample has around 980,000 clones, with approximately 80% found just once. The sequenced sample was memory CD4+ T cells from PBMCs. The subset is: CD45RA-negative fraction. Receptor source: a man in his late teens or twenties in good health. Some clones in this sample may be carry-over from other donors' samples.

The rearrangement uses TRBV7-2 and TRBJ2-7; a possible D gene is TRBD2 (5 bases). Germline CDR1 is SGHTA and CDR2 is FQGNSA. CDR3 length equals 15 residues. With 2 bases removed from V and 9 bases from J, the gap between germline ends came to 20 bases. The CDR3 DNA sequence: TGTGCCAGCAGCTTAAACCCCTACGCCGGACTTGGGCAGTACTTC. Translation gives CASSLNPYAGLGQYF.

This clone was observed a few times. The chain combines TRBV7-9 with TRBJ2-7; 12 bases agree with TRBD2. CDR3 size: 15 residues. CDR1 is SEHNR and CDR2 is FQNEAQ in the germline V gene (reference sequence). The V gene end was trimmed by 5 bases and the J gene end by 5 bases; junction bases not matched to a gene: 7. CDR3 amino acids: CASSVGGLAGDEQYF. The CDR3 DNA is TGTGCCAGCAGCGTAGGGGGACTAGCGGGCGACGAGCAGTACTTC.

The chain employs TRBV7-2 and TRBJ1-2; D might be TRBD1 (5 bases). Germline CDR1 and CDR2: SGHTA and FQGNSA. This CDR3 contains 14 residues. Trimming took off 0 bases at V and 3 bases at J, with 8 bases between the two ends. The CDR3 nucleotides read TGTGCCAGCAGCTTAGCCAGGGAGGACTATGGCTACACCTTC. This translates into CASSLAREDYGYTF.

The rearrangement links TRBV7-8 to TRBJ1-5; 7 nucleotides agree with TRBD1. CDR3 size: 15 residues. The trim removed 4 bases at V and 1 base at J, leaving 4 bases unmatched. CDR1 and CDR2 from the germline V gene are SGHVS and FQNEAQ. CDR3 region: CASSSPRGSNQPQHF. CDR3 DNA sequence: TGTGCCAGCAGCTCACCCAGGGGGAGCAATCAGCCCCAGCATTTT.

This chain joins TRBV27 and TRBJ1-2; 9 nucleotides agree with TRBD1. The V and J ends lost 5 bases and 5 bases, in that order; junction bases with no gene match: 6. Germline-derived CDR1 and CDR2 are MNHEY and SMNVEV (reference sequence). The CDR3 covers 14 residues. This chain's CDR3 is CASSTGQGWYGYTF. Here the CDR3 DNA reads TGTGCCAGCAGTACGGGACAGGGCTGGTATGGCTACACCTTC.

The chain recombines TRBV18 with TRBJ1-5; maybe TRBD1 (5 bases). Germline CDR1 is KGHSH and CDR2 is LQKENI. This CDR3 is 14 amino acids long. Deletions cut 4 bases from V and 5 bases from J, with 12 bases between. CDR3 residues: CASSHAGADQPQHF. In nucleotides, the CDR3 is TGTGCCAGCTCACACGCTGGGGCCGATCAGCCCCAGCATTTT. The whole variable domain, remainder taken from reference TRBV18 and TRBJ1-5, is NAGVMQNPRHLVRRRGQEARLRCSPMKGHSHVYWYRQLPEEGLKFMVYLQKENIIDESGMPKERFSAEFPKEGPSILRIQQVVRGDSAAYFCASSHAGADQPQHFGDGTRLSIL.

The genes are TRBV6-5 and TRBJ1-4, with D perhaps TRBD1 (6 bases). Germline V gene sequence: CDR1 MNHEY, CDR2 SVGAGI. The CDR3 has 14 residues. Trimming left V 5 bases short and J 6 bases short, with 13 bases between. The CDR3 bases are TGTGCCAGCAGTCCACAGGGTTGGGATGAAAAACTGTTTTTT. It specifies CASSPQGWDEKLFF.

The CDR3: CASIPRPQGLDYEQYF. DNA for the CDR3: TGTGCCAGCATCCCTCGCCCTCAGGGACTAGATTACGAGCAGTACTTC. This sequence joins TRBV7-2 and TRBJ2-7; 8 bases are shared with TRBD2. The CDR3 length is 16 residues. CDR1 is SGHTA, CDR2 FQGNSA, per germline. V gave up 7 bases and J gave up 4 bases; unmatched junction bases: 15.

DNA of the CDR3: TGTGCCAGCAGCTTGGCAAGGGCGCCTGAAAAACTGTTTTTT. Residues: CASSLARAPEKLFF. The genes are TRBV7-3 and TRBJ1-4; D is unresolved. The V and J ends lost 3 bases and 7 bases respectively, with 12 bases between them. Per the germline V gene, CDR1 is SGHTA and CDR2 is FQGTGA. This CDR3 is 14 amino acids long.

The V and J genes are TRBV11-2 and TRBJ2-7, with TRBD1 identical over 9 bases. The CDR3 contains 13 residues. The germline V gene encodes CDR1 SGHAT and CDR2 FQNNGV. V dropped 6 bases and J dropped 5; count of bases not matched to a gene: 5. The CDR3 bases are TGTGCCAGCAGACGGACAGGGGTCCACGAGCAGTACTTC. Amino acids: CASRRTGVHEQYF.

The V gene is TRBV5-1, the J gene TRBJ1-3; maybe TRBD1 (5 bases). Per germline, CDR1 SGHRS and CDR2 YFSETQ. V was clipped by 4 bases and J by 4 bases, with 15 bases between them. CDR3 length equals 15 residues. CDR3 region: CASSPTGFSGNTIYF. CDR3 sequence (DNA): TGCGCCAGCAGCCCTACAGGCTTTTCCGGAAACACCATATATTTT.

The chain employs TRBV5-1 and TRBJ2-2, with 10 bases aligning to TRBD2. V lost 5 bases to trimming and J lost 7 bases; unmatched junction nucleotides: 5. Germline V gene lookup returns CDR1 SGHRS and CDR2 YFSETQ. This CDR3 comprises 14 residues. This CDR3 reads CASREGLAYGELFF. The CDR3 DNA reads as TGCGCCAGCAGGGAGGGACTAGCGTACGGGGAGCTGTTTTTT. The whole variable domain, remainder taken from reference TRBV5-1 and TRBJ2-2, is KAGVTQTPRYLIKTRGQQVTLSCSPISGHRSVSWYQQTPGQGLQFLFEYFSETQRNKGNFPGRFSGRQFSNSRSEMNVSTLELGDSALYLCASREGLAYGELFFGEGSRLTVL.

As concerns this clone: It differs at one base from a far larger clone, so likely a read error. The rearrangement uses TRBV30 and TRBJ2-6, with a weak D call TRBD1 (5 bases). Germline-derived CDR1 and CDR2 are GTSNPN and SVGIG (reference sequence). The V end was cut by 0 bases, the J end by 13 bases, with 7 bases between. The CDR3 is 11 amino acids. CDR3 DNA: TGTGCCTGGAGTGTAACAGGAGTCCTGACTTTC. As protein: CAWSVTGVLTF.

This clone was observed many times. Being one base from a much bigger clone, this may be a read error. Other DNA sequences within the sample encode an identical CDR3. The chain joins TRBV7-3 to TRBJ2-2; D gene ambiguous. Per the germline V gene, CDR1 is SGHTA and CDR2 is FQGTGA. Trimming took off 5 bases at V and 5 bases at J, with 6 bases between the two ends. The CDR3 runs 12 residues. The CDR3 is CASSPRTGELFF. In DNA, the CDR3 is TGTGCCAGCAGCCCCCGTACCGGGGAGCTGTTTTTT.

The DNA for the CDR3 is TGTGCCAGCAGTCAAAGATGGGACAGCTACGAGCAGTACTTC. It yields the protein CASSQRWDSYEQYF. The chain links TRBV11-2 to TRBJ2-7; TRBD1 matches 7 bases. The CDR3 length is 14 residues. The ends lost 6 bases at V and 3 bases at J; junction bases unmatched: 8. Germline V gene data show CDR1 as SGHAT and CDR2 as FQNNGV.